One and the same sample provided the 17 T cell receptor beta chains below, sequenced in a study of graft-versus-host responses after intestinal transplantation. TCRdb's copy holds only in-frame clones and misses some; the assay was immunoSEQ multiplex PCR. Here the sample spans about 97,000 clones, approximately 90% being singletons. The sample here was PBMCs, taken 453 days after intestinal transplant. The receptors were gathered from a human patient who received an intestinal transplant, so some T cells may come from the graft donor.

This chain joins TRBV15 and TRBJ1-1; D unclear. The germline CDR1 and CDR2 sequences are LNHNV and YYDKDF (reference sequence). The CDR3 has 14 residues. V shed 5 bases and J shed 5 bases, with 15 bases lying between them. The CDR3 region has the DNA TGTGCCACCAGCGGACTGACTCGGGGTACTGAAGCTTTCTTT. The encoded protein is CATSGLTRGTEAFF.

This clone was recorded only once. CDR3 protein: CASNGDYEQYF. The DNA of the CDR3 is TGCGCCAGCAACGGCGACTACGAGCAGTACTTC. This chain connects TRBV5-1 to TRBJ2-7; D uncertain. This CDR3 contains 11 residues. The germline V and J ends were trimmed by 6 bases and 3 bases, with 7 bases remaining between them. Germline values: CDR1 SGHRS, CDR2 YFSETQ.

This rearrangement joins TRBV6-1 to TRBJ1-6; maybe TRBD1 (5 bases). The V and J ends lost 1 base and 10 bases respectively, with 14 bases between them. This CDR3 comprises 15 residues. CDR1 and CDR2 from the germline V gene are MNHNS and SASEGT. The CDR3 nucleotides read TGTGCCAGCAGTGAAGGTCAGGGCGGTTGGTCACCCCTCCACTTT. Protein sequence: CASSEGQGGWSPLHF.

This chain connects TRBV6-5 to TRBJ1-1; possibly TRBD1 for D (5 bases). Germline values: CDR1 MNHEY, CDR2 SVGAGI. V was shortened by 9 bases and J by 2 bases, with 13 bases between the two germline ends. This CDR3 is built from 13 residues. CDR3 nucleotide sequence: TGTGCCAGTACGGGGCAGGGTAACACTGAAGCTTTCTTT. It is translated as CASTGQGNTEAFF.

V is TRBV6-5 and J is TRBJ2-3, with a weak D call TRBD1 (5 bases). Germline V lookup: CDR1 MNHEY, CDR2 SVGAGI. Trimming removed 5 bases from V and 0 bases from J, with 9 bases in between. This CDR3 comprises 14 residues. The CDR3 DNA sequence: TGTGCCAGCAGTCAGACAGCTAGCACAGATACGCAGTATTTT. It is translated as CASSQTASTDTQYF.

The V and J genes are TRBV4-1 and TRBJ2-1; the D gene is possibly TRBD1 (7 bases). This CDR3 contains 17 residues. With 0 bases removed from V and 2 bases from J, the gap between germline ends came to 14 bases. Germline CDR1 MGHRA, CDR2 YSYEKL. In nucleotides, the CDR3 is TGCGCCAGCAGCCAAGAGGGGGGACAGAACCCCTACAATGAGCAGTTCTTC. Translated, it gives CASSQEGGQNPYNEQFF.

The gene calls are TRBV10-3 and TRBJ2-7; possibly TRBD1 for D (5 bases). Trimming removed 0 bases at V and 2 bases at J, with 11 bases between. The germline gives CDR1 ENHRY, CDR2 SYGVKD. The length of the CDR3 is 15 residues. The CDR3 protein is CAISESMAQAYEQYF. The CDR3 DNA reads as TGTGCCATCAGTGAGTCGATGGCACAGGCCTACGAGCAGTACTTC.

The genes are TRBV19 and TRBJ2-3; the D call may be TRBD1 or TRBD2 (5 bases each). The V gene's germline CDR1 is LNHDA and CDR2 SQIVND (reference sequence). The CDR3 has 15 residues. Between the trimmed V and J ends, which lost 3 bases and 2 bases, there was a span of 12 bases. The CDR3 protein is CASSIVVGDTDTQYF. In DNA form, the CDR3 reads TGTGCCAGTAGTATTGTCGTGGGGGACACAGATACGCAGTATTTT.

The gene calls are TRBV9 and TRBJ2-7; D uncertain. Germline V gene lookup returns CDR1 SGDLS and CDR2 YYNGEE. The CDR3 runs to 11 residues. The V and J ends lost 7 bases and 7 bases respectively, with 12 bases between them. CDR3 DNA sequence: TGTGCCAGCGGGTCTTTGGGGGAGCAGTACTTC. It translates to CASGSLGEQYF.

The genes are TRBV5-4 and TRBJ1-2; D is unclear. V was trimmed by 0 bases and J by 7 bases, leaving 10 bases between them. The germline V gene encodes CDR1 SGHNT and CDR2 YYREEE (reference sequence). The length of the CDR3 is 13 residues. The CDR3 sequence is CASSLGPSGGYTF. DNA of the CDR3: TGTGCCAGCAGCTTGGGGCCCAGTGGTGGCTACACCTTC.

The rearrangement links TRBV6-6 to TRBJ1-5; 7 nucleotides agree with TRBD1. CDR3 length: 14 residues. The trim removed 3 bases at V and 4 bases at J, leaving 3 bases unmatched. Looked up from germline, CDR1 is MNHNY and CDR2 is SVGAGI (reference sequence). The CDR3 DNA sequence: TGTGCCAGCAGTTATGGGACAGAGAATCAGCCCCAGCATTTT. Its translation is CASSYGTENQPQHF.

This clone has just one count. V and J are TRBV25-1 and TRBJ1-4, with TRBD1 matching 8 bases. The ends lost 4 bases at V and 7 bases at J; junction bases unmatched: 8. CDR3 size: 15 residues. CDR1 MGHDK and CDR2 SYGVNS come from the germline V gene. The CDR3, as DNA: TGTGCCAGCAGTGCCCGGACAGGGAAAGGTGAAAAACTGTTTTTT. The encoded protein is CASSARTGKGEKLFF.

V gene TRBV2 combines with J gene TRBJ2-3; 7 bases line up with TRBD2. The CDR3 runs 15 residues. The V and J ends lost 4 bases and 2 bases, in that order; junction bases with no gene match: 6. Per the germline V gene, CDR1 is SNHLY and CDR2 is FYNNEI. CDR3 sequence reads: CASSVGTILTDTQYF. DNA for the CDR3: TGTGCCAGCAGTGTTGGGACTATCCTCACAGATACGCAGTATTTT.

The rearrangement uses TRBV7-2 and TRBJ2-5; D is possibly TRBD1 (5 bases). The length of the CDR3 is 15 residues. Germline CDR1 and CDR2: SGHTA and FQGNSA. V lost 1 base and J lost 3, with 12 bases in between. The CDR3 nucleotides read TGTGCCAGCAGCTTAGTGGGCAGGGCGGAAGAGACCCAGTACTTC. Translated: CASSLVGRAEETQYF.

The chain links TRBV25-1 to TRBJ1-2; D not resolved. The CDR3 is made up of 15 amino acids. The ends were cut back, 6 bases at V and 0 bases at J, with 14 bases in the middle. The germline CDR1 and CDR2 sequences are MGHDK and SYGVNS. The CDR3 bases are TGTGCCAGCAGCAAAACCTTCGGGGCTAACTATGGCTACACCTTC. It yields the protein CASSKTFGANYGYTF.

This clone was found once. This sequence joins TRBV5-4 and TRBJ2-3; 10 bases align to TRBD1. Germline V gene sequence: CDR1 SGHNT, CDR2 YYREEE (reference sequence). Trimming cost V 3 bases and J 5 bases; bases outside gene matches: 12. The CDR3 covers 17 residues. CDR3 DNA: TGTGCCAGCAGCTCCACTACCGGGACAGGGGATGGAGATACGCAGTATTTT. It yields the protein CASSSTTGTGDGDTQYF.

V gene TRBV7-9 combines with J gene TRBJ1-2, with a possible D match to TRBD1 (5 bases). Germline CDR1 reads SEHNR; CDR2 reads FQNEAQ (reference sequence). The CDR3 runs to 14 residues. V lost 5 bases and J 5 bases, leaving 15 bases between the germline ends. CDR3 sequence: CASSRAQGLYGYTF. DNA of the CDR3: TGTGCCAGCAGCCGGGCGCAGGGTCTTTATGGCTACACCTTC.